The present TCR beta chain was sequenced within a study of Ad26.COV2.S vaccination and SARS-CoV-2 variants. Study-wide context: Donor got 5x10^10 or 1x10^11 viral particles of Ad26.COV2.S.

Using immunoSEQ multiplex PCR, the repertoire was profiled, and TCRdb retains in-frame clones only, with some absent. The sample shows 440,000 or so clones, 80% to 90% of them seen only once. Indicated treatment: around 19 received Ad26.COV2.S at low or high dose, single or two shots; 5 received placebo; per-sample allocation not given. It was on day 63 after the first vaccine or placebo injection that samples were taken. Cohort 1b enrolled adults aged 18-55 years in Boston. The vaccine antigen was prefusion-stabilized Wuhan SARS-CoV-2 spike. Germline loops: CDR1 SGHRS, CDR2 YFSETQ. This CDR3 has 17 amino acids. With 4 bases clipped from V and 2 bases from J, the junction kept 8 bases outside the gene matches.

Sequenced here: peripheral blood, sampled in a trial of Ad26.COV2.S vaccine versus placebo. The chain joins TRBV5-1 to TRBJ2-3, with 12 bases fitting TRBD2. The origin of this receptor is a person between 18 and 65 years old who received the Ad26.COV2.S COVID-19 vaccine or a placebo. The CDR3 DNA is TGCGCCAGCAGCACGGAAGGACTAGCGGGGAACACAGATACGCAGTATTTT. It translates to CASSTEGLAGNTDTQYF. Full variable domain (outside the CDR3, taken from reference TRBV5-1 and TRBJ2-3): KAGVTQTPRYLIKTRGQQVTLSCSPISGHRSVSWYQQTPGQGLQFLFEYFSETQRNKGNFPGRFSGRQFSNSRSEMNVSTLELGDSALYLCASSTEGLAGNTDTQYFGPGTRLTVL.